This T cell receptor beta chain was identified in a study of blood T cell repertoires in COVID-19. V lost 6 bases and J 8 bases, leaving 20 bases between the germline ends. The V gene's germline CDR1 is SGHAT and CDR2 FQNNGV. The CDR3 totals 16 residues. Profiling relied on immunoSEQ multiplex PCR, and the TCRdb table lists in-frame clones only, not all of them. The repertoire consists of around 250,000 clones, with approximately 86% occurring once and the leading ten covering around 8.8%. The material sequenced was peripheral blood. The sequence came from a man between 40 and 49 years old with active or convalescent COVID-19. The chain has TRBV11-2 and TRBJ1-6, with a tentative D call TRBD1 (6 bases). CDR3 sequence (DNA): TGTGCCAGCAGTCAACAGGGAGAGCCGACCTATTCACCCCTCCACTTT. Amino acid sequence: CASSQQGEPTYSPLHF.